Below are 27 T cell receptor beta chains sequenced from a single sample in a study of regulatory T cells in long-lasting Graves disease listed by TCRdb under 2021. Libraries were prepared through multiplex PCR. Reads for this sample came from an Illumina HiSeq 4000. To build TCR beta libraries, CDR3 regions were amplified by Arm-PCR using iRepertoire HTBI primers. The public sequencing data were trimmed at Q25 with fastp and processed into clonotypes with MiXCR by TCRdb, which kept only in-frame beta chains. A single entry per CDR3 protein holds the most common genes and DNA from its merged rows. In this sample the table shows almost 350,000 distinct CDR3 sequences, 20% of which occur a single time. The ten most abundant clones make up 25% to 35% of the sample. The sample's time point label, in plain terms: persistent/refractory GD, antithyroid drugs over 5 years with positive TRAb. RNA was extracted from PBMCs in TRIzol for both TCR sequencing and RNA sequencing.

The sample consisted of peripheral blood mononuclear cells (PBMCs), taken when the disease was refractory, from a patient treated with antithyroid drugs. These TCRs come from a female donor with Graves disease.

V and J are TRBV20-1 and TRBJ2-4, with 9 bases that match TRBD2. CDR3 length: 15 amino acids. Trimming at V came to 1 base and at J to 5 bases, leaving 6 bases not matched to a gene. Germline CDR1 and CDR2: DFQATT and SNEGSKA (reference sequence). The CDR3 DNA follows: TGCAGTGCTAGAGCCCCTAGCGGGAATCAAAACATTCAGTACTTC. Its protein product is CSARAPSGNQNIQYF.

In its sample, this clonotype was seen many times. The chain combines TRBV7-2 with TRBJ2-7; no clear D. V lost 1 base and J lost 7, with 14 bases in between. The CDR3 totals 14 residues. Germline-derived CDR1 and CDR2 are SGHTA and FQGNSA. The CDR3 DNA reads as TGTGCCAGCAGCTTAGACCTCTACGGTCGGGAGCAGTACTTC. Encoded protein: CASSLDLYGREQYF.

The sample holds a few counts of this clonotype. The chain recombines TRBV6-9 with TRBJ2-7; D may match TRBD1 or TRBD2 (5 bases each). With 3 bases removed from V and 5 bases from J, the gap between germline ends came to 14 bases. The CDR3 length is 14 residues. Germline V lookup: CDR1 MNHGY, CDR2 SVAAGI. CDR3 amino acids: CASSYSPRGDEQYF. In nucleotides, the CDR3 is TGTGCCAGCAGTTACTCCCCGCGAGGGGACGAGCAGTACTTC.

This chain connects TRBV6-1 to TRBJ2-1, with TRBD2 identical over 7 bases. The V gene's germline CDR1 is MNHNS and CDR2 SASEGT. The CDR3 is 14 amino acids. The ends lost 6 bases at V and 6 bases at J; junction bases unmatched: 8. The CDR3 nucleotides are TGTGCCAGCAGCCACTCTCTAGCGGCCAATGAGCAGTTCTTC. Its protein product is CASSHSLAANEQFF.

The chain employs TRBV10-3 and TRBJ2-7; the match to TRBD1 covers 7 bases. Germline lookup yields CDR1 ENHRY and CDR2 SYGVKD. The ends lost 6 bases at V and 3 bases at J; junction bases unmatched: 11. The CDR3 is 15 amino acids. The CDR3 region is CAIRSTGPLDYEQYF. Here the CDR3 DNA reads TGTGCCATCAGATCGACAGGGCCCCTGGACTACGAGCAGTACTTC.

The sample holds a few counts of this clonotype. The chain links TRBV4-1 to TRBJ2-6; maybe TRBD1 (6 bases). Trimming took off 6 bases at V and 0 bases at J, with 18 bases between the two ends. Germline CDR1 MGHRA, CDR2 YSYEKL. This CDR3 region has 18 residues. DNA of the CDR3: TGCGCCAGCAGACCCCAGGGGACGTCGAGCTCTGGGGCCAACGTCCTGACTTTC. It translates to CASRPQGTSSSGANVLTF.

The J gene is TRBJ1-5, the V gene TRBV27; maybe TRBD1 (5 bases). The CDR3 sequence is 15 residues long. Germline CDR1 is MNHEY and CDR2 is SMNVEV (reference sequence). Trimming cost V 6 bases and J 6 bases, with 18 bases left between them. CDR3 region: CASSREGRRGQPQHF. CDR3 in DNA: TGTGCCAGCAGCAGAGAGGGAAGAAGGGGTCAGCCCCAGCATTTT.

This rearrangement joins TRBV6-1 to TRBJ2-7; TRBD1 matches 8 bases. Germline values: CDR1 MNHNS, CDR2 SASEGT. Trimming took 8 bases from V and 5 from J; bases not matched to a gene: 11. The CDR3 length is 14 residues. The CDR3: CASGPGQGVHEQYF. CDR3 sequence (DNA): TGTGCCAGCGGCCCTGGACAGGGAGTCCACGAGCAGTACTTC.

There are a few counts of this clonotype. The chain recombines TRBV30 with TRBJ1-3; D not resolved. Trimming removed 0 bases at V and 2 bases at J, with 23 bases between. The CDR3 is 19 residues long. The germline gives CDR1 GTSNPN, CDR2 SVGIG (reference sequence). The CDR3 is CAWSVLRAGYGLAGNTIYF. The CDR3 DNA follows: TGTGCCTGGAGTGTACTCCGGGCCGGCTATGGCTTGGCTGGAAACACCATATATTTT.

The V call is TRBV19, the J call TRBJ2-5; 12 bases agree with TRBD2. CDR3 length: 19 amino acids. The trim removed 7 bases at V and 2 bases at J, leaving 17 bases unmatched. The V gene's germline CDR1 is LNHDA and CDR2 SQIVND (reference sequence). CDR3: CASTPKWLAGGGFQETQYF. In DNA form, the CDR3 reads TGTGCCAGTACCCCCAAGTGGCTAGCGGGAGGGGGCTTTCAAGAGACCCAGTACTTC. The full variable domain, rest sourced from reference TRBV19 and TRBJ2-5, is DGGITQSPKYLFRKEGQNVTLSCEQNLNHDAMYWYRQDPGQGLRLIYYSQIVNDFQKGDIAEGYSVSREKKESFPLTVTSAQKNPTAFYLCASTPKWLAGGGFQETQYFGPGTRLLVL.

This clonotype was counted ten times or more. This chain joins TRBV19 and TRBJ1-5; D gene ambiguous. Trimming took off 7 bases at V and 0 bases at J, with 16 bases between the two ends. The CDR3 sequence is 16 residues long. From germline, CDR1 is LNHDA and CDR2 SQIVND (reference sequence). The CDR3 loop reads CASKRLAEVSNQPQHF. The CDR3 nucleotides are TGTGCCAGTAAAAGGTTGGCTGAGGTTAGCAATCAGCCCCAGCATTTT.

As to this clonotype: Mismatch with germline at one junction end may stem from a read error. V and J are TRBV5-1 and TRBJ2-5, with 7 bases identical to TRBD2. This CDR3 has 14 residues. Germline V CDR1 and CDR2: SGHRS, YFSETQ. The CDR3, as DNA: TGCGCCAGCACCTTGGGGGGGGTAGAAGAGACCCAGTACTTC. This sequence encodes CASTLGGVEETQYF.

The V call is TRBV11-1, the J call TRBJ2-1; 9 bases line up with TRBD2. The CDR3 runs 15 residues. The V gene's germline CDR1 is SGHAT and CDR2 FQDESV (reference sequence). The ends lost 5 bases at V and 3 bases at J; junction bases unmatched: 5. The CDR3 region is CASSPLAGDYNEQFF. In nucleotides, the CDR3 is TGTGCCAGCAGCCCCTTAGCGGGAGACTACAATGAGCAGTTCTTC.

This clonotype appeared many times. J is TRBJ1-5 and V is TRBV10-3, with 7 nucleotides matching TRBD1. V shed 11 bases and J 4 bases; nucleotides not matched to a gene: 11. Germline V CDR1 and CDR2: ENHRY, SYGVKD. The CDR3 loop spans 14 amino acids. CDR3 nucleotide sequence: TGTGCCGTCCGGGACAGTGCCCCTAATCAGCCCCAGCATTTT. This gives the protein CAVRDSAPNQPQHF.

The chain is built from TRBV19 and TRBJ1-6; no clear D gene. Per germline, CDR1 LNHDA and CDR2 SQIVND (reference sequence). Trimming removed 2 bases at V and 7 bases at J, with 9 bases between. This CDR3 has 14 residues. CDR3 in DNA: TGTGCCAGTAGTATAAAAAGCTTCAATTCACCCCTCCACTTT. Its protein is CASSIKSFNSPLHF. The full variable domain, in which reference TRBV19 and TRBJ1-6 provide the parts outside the CDR3, is DGGITQSPKYLFRKEGQNVTLSCEQNLNHDAMYWYRQDPGQGLRLIYYSQIVNDFQKGDIAEGYSVSREKKESFPLTVTSAQKNPTAFYLCASSIKSFNSPLHFGNGTRLTVT.

This clonotype was observed many times. This chain connects TRBV7-2 to TRBJ1-4, with 7 bases that match TRBD1. The germline gives CDR1 SGHTA, CDR2 FQGNSA. The CDR3 has 13 residues. V lost 5 bases and J lost 8; bases outside the gene matches: 5. The CDR3 reads CASSLRQGEKLFF. CDR3 coding DNA: TGTGCCAGCAGCCTACGACAGGGAGAAAAACTGTTTTTT. Full variable domain (outside the CDR3, taken from reference TRBV7-2 and TRBJ1-4): GAGVSQSPSNKVTEKGKDVELRCDPISGHTALYWYRQSLGQGLEFLIYFQGNSAPDKSGLPSDRFSAERTGGSVSTLTIQRTQQEDSAVYLCASSLRQGEKLFFGSGTQLSVL.

The V gene is TRBV7-2, the J gene TRBJ2-2; D remains unclear. This CDR3 has 14 amino acids. Germline V gene lookup returns CDR1 SGHTA and CDR2 FQGNSA. V was clipped by 1 base and J by 7 bases, with 10 bases between them. CDR3 sequence (DNA): TGTGCCAGCAGCTTAGATGTACGGCTCGGGGAGCTGTTTTTT. It encodes CASSLDVRLGELFF.

About this clonotype: Given a much more abundant clone one base away, this may be a read error. The chain links TRBV6-5 to TRBJ1-1; D is perhaps TRBD1 (5 bases). In germline, CDR1 is MNHEY, CDR2 SVGAGI. This CDR3 is 18 amino acids long. The CDR3 protein is CASSYSPGLIFPNTEALF. CDR3 in DNA: TGTGCCAGCAGTTACTCGCCGGGACTCATATTTCCGAACACTGAAGCTCTCTTT.

There are a few counts of this clonotype. J is TRBJ1-5 and V is TRBV7-8; 7 bases align to TRBD1. V was pared by 5 bases and J by 7 bases, with 8 bases of the junction left unmatched. CDR3 size: 14 residues. Germline-derived CDR1 and CDR2 are SGHVS and FQNEAQ. This CDR3 is CASSPGGGGQPQHF. CDR3 sequence (DNA): TGTGCCAGCAGCCCCGGAGGGGGCGGACAGCCCCAGCATTTT.

The chain joins TRBV4-1 to TRBJ1-1; D ambiguous. V lost 0 bases and J 1 base, leaving 6 bases between the germline ends. The CDR3 loop spans 14 amino acids. CDR1 and CDR2 from the germline V gene are MGHRA and YSYEKL. CDR3 coding DNA: TGCGCCAGCAGCCAAGATCTGGAGAACACTGAAGCTTTCTTT. This gives the protein CASSQDLENTEAFF.

This clonotype was counted at least ten times. V gene TRBV12-3 or TRBV12-4 combines with J gene TRBJ2-7; the match to TRBD1 covers 7 bases. CDR3 size: 17 residues. With V trimmed by 5 bases and J by 3 bases, 16 bases remained unmatched. For the CDR3, the DNA is TGTGCCAGCAGTATACCCCGGGGAACAGGGGTATACTACGAGCAGTACTTC. Its protein is CASSIPRGTGVYYEQYF.

The chain couples TRBV10-3 to TRBJ2-7; D unclear. Trimming removed 8 bases from V and 2 bases from J, with 13 bases in between. The germline V gene encodes CDR1 ENHRY and CDR2 SYGVKD. The CDR3 loop spans 13 amino acids. The CDR3 DNA is TGTGCCATCGGCTCCGGGTCGGCCTACGAGCAGTACTTC. Translating it yields CAIGSGSAYEQYF.

In this sample, this clonotype turned up many times. The V and J genes are TRBV30 and TRBJ1-5; TRBD1 aligns across 7 bases. V lost 7 bases to trimming and J lost 3 bases; unmatched junction nucleotides: 6. The CDR3 runs to 13 residues. Germline V CDR1 and CDR2: GTSNPN, SVGIG (reference sequence). The CDR3 bases are TGTGCCTCCAGCGGACAGGACAATCAGCCCCAGCATTTT. Residues: CASSGQDNQPQHF. Drawing the rest from reference TRBV30 and TRBJ1-5, the complete variable domain is SQTIHQWPATLVQPVGSPLSLECTVEGTSNPNLYWYRQAAGRGLQLLFYSVGIGQISSEVPQNLSASRPQDRQFILSSKKLLLSDSGFYLCASSGQDNQPQHFGDGTRLSIL.

This clonotype appeared many times. The rearrangement uses TRBV28 and TRBJ2-7; a weak D match, TRBD1 (5 bases). V was pared by 3 bases and J by 7 bases, with 16 bases between. CDR1 MDHEN and CDR2 SYDVKM come from the germline V gene. The CDR3 length is 14 residues. The CDR3 is CASSLGGRAGEQYF. The CDR3 DNA follows: TGTGCCAGCAGTTTGGGCGGCAGGGCTGGTGAGCAGTACTTC.

In its sample, this clonotype was seen many times. The rearrangement links TRBV28 to TRBJ2-7; 9 positions agree with TRBD1. V shed 10 bases, J shed 0 bases, and the junction held 16 bases outside the gene matches. Germline V gene data show CDR1 as MDHEN and CDR2 as SYDVKM. The length of the CDR3 is 17 residues. The CDR3 protein is CATKTGTGYVTSYEQYF. DNA for the CDR3: TGTGCCACGAAAACCGGGACAGGGTACGTTACCTCCTACGAGCAGTACTTC.

This clonotype was seen more than once but under ten times. This rearrangement joins TRBV19 to TRBJ2-6; the D gene is possibly TRBD2 (6 bases). The V gene's germline CDR1 is LNHDA and CDR2 SQIVND (reference sequence). There are 18 residues in the CDR3. V lost 7 bases, J lost 0 bases, and 19 bases lay in between. DNA for the CDR3: TGTGCCAGTACCCACTCCGGGACTTACGTCTCTGGGGCCAACGTCCTGACTTTC. Translation: CASTHSGTYVSGANVLTF.

The table lists this clonotype with many counts. The chain joins TRBV10-3 to TRBJ1-1, with TRBD1 matching 7 bases. The CDR3 sequence is 17 residues long. V lost 4 bases, J lost 0 bases, and 11 bases stayed unmatched. Per germline, CDR1 ENHRY and CDR2 SYGVKD. CDR3 sequence reads: CAISAPPGQPMNTEAFF. The CDR3, as DNA: TGTGCCATCAGTGCCCCCCCGGGACAGCCCATGAACACTGAAGCTTTCTTT.